A single sample is the source of the 29 T cell receptor beta chains below, sequenced in a study of blood T cell repertoires in COVID-19. The assay was immunoSEQ multiplex PCR, and TCRdb's table has in-frame clones only and misses some. This table has about 100,000 clones, more than 75% appearing once. Sequencing was carried out using peripheral blood. The receptors originated from a human donor in a cohort sampled during active COVID-19.

The V and J genes are TRBV3-1 (or the pseudogene TRBV3-2) and TRBJ1-6; D remains unclear. The V and J ends lost 0 bases and 8 bases respectively, with 17 bases between them. Germline CDR1 is LGHDT and CDR2 is YNNKEL (reference sequence). The CDR3 is 17 residues long. The CDR3 protein is CASSQERARRVHSPLHF. In nucleotides, the CDR3 is TGTGCCAGCAGCCAAGAAAGAGCCCGGAGAGTTCATTCACCCCTCCACTTT.

This sequence joins TRBV18 and TRBJ1-3; 9 bases match TRBD1. The CDR3 extends over 16 amino acids. Trimming at V came to 4 bases and at J to 5 bases, leaving 9 bases not matched to a gene. Germline V gene sequence: CDR1 KGHSH, CDR2 LQKENI. The CDR3 DNA reads TGTGCCAGCTCACTTACCGGGACAGGGAGCCGAAACACCATATATTTT. Amino acids: CASSLTGTGSRNTIYF.

J is TRBJ1-5 and V is TRBV3-1 (or the pseudogene TRBV3-2), with a weak D call TRBD1 (5 bases). CDR1 is LGHDT and CDR2 is YNNKEL in the germline V gene (reference sequence). With 1 base removed from V and 8 bases from J, the gap between germline ends came to 15 bases. The length of the CDR3 is 15 residues. The CDR3 DNA reads as TGTGCCAGCAGCCAAGGGACACTCTTTGGGGAGCCCCAGCATTTT. It encodes CASSQGTLFGEPQHF.

This clone was counted a single time. This rearrangement joins TRBV9 to TRBJ2-1; 7 bases agree with TRBD1. Trimming took 4 bases from V and 2 from J; bases not matched to a gene: 12. Germline V CDR1 and CDR2: SGDLS, YYNGEE. The CDR3 sequence is 17 residues long. CDR3 loop: CASSPPDYRGPYNEQFF. The CDR3 region has the DNA TGTGCCAGCAGCCCCCCCGACTACAGGGGTCCCTACAATGAGCAGTTCTTC.

This clone turned up a few times. V usage is TRBV30 and J usage is TRBJ2-7, with D possibly matching TRBD1 (5 bases). Germline assignment: CDR1 GTSNPN and CDR2 SVGIG (reference sequence). The CDR3 sequence is 12 residues long. Between the trimmed V and J ends, which lost 4 bases and 6 bases, there was a span of 13 bases. Written as DNA, the CDR3 is TGTGCCTGGAAAGGGGAACGGCGCGAGCAGTACTTC. This translates into CAWKGERREQYF.

The chain is built from TRBV5-4 and TRBJ2-3, with 7 positions matching TRBD1. This CDR3 spans 14 amino acids. The J segment lost 0 bases and the V segment lost 4 bases, leaving 2 bases of the junction unmatched. Germline V gives CDR1 SGHNT, CDR2 YYREEE (reference sequence). As DNA, the CDR3 is TGTGCCAGCAGCCAGGACAGGAGCACAGATACGCAGTATTTT. Protein sequence: CASSQDRSTDTQYF.

The V and J genes are TRBV5-5 and TRBJ2-3; 10 positions agree with TRBD1. Germline values: CDR1 SGHKS, CDR2 YYEKEE (reference sequence). The CDR3 extends over 17 amino acids. V lost 2 bases, J lost 2 bases, and 8 bases stayed unmatched. CDR3 in DNA: TGTGCCAGCAGCTTCTCAGACAGGGGGCCCCCCACAGATACGCAGTATTTT. Its translation: CASSFSDRGPPTDTQYF. The full variable domain, its missing parts supplied by reference TRBV5-5 and TRBJ2-3, is DAGVTQSPTHLIKTRGQQVTLRCSPISGHKSVSWYQQVLGQGPQFIFQYYEKEERGRGNFPDRFSARQFPNYSSELNVNALLLGDSALYLCASSFSDRGPPTDTQYFGPGTRLTVL.

The chain combines TRBV3-1 (or the pseudogene TRBV3-2) with TRBJ2-7; D might be TRBD1 (6 bases). Trimming cost V 6 bases and J 4 bases, with 22 bases left between them. The CDR3 sequence is 16 residues long. The germline gives CDR1 LGHDT, CDR2 YNNKEL (reference sequence). The CDR3 sequence: CASRGKNRDSVYEQYF. The CDR3 DNA is TGTGCCAGCAGAGGAAAGAACAGGGATTCTGTATACGAGCAGTACTTC.

The J gene is TRBJ2-7, the V gene TRBV10-2, with a tentative D call TRBD1 (6 bases). V gave up 3 bases and J gave up 6 bases, with 12 bases separating them. Germline CDR1 WSHSY, CDR2 SAAADI. CDR3 length: 13 amino acids. CDR3 sequence (DNA): TGCGCCAGCAGTGACTGGGGGCCGGGCGAGCAGTACTTC. Its protein product is CASSDWGPGEQYF.

CDR3 nucleotide sequence: TGTGCCGGCGCCCGGGGGGCCCATATCACAGATACGCAGTATTTT. It specifies CAGARGAHITDTQYF. The chain is built from TRBV7-9 and TRBJ2-3; possibly TRBD2 for D (7 bases). V was pared by 11 bases and J by 2 bases, with 20 bases between. Per germline, CDR1 SEHNR and CDR2 FQNEAQ (reference sequence). The CDR3 sequence is 15 residues long.

The chain is built from TRBV24-1 and TRBJ2-1; D is ambiguous. Trimming took 2 bases from V and 6 from J, leaving 13 bases between them. The CDR3 extends over 15 amino acids. Germline lookup yields CDR1 KGHDR and CDR2 SFDVKD. CDR3 protein: CATSDSLSGRNEQFF. The DNA of the CDR3 is TGTGCCACCAGTGATTCTCTTAGTGGGCGCAATGAGCAGTTCTTC.

The V and J genes are TRBV7-2 and TRBJ2-1; 7 bases are shared with TRBD2. Germline CDR1 is SGHTA and CDR2 is FQGNSA. The CDR3 has 16 amino acids. V dropped 5 bases and J dropped 0; count of bases not matched to a gene: 7. The DNA for the CDR3 is TGTGCCAGCAGCCCGGCCGGGACTAACTCCTACAATGAGCAGTTCTTC. It translates to CASSPAGTNSYNEQFF.

This chain uses TRBV2 with TRBJ2-1; 7 nucleotides match TRBD1. With V trimmed by 6 bases and J by 2 bases, 7 bases remained unmatched. This CDR3 has 15 amino acids. Germline V gene sequence: CDR1 SNHLY, CDR2 FYNNEI. In DNA form, the CDR3 reads TGTGCCAGCAGAGAGACAGGGTTGACCTACAATGAGCAGTTCTTC. Its protein product is CASRETGLTYNEQFF.

This chain uses TRBV27 with TRBJ2-7; 7 positions match TRBD1. V shed 6 bases, J shed 2 bases, and the junction held 10 bases outside the gene matches. Germline CDR1 and CDR2: MNHEY and SMNVEV (reference sequence). This CDR3 comprises 15 residues. The DNA for the CDR3 is TGTGCCAGCAGAGCTCGTACAGGGGCCGCCTACGAGCAGTACTTC. Translating gives CASRARTGAAYEQYF.

The genes are TRBV10-3 and TRBJ2-7, with D perhaps TRBD2 (5 bases). Trimming removed 3 bases from V and 3 bases from J, with 12 bases in between. Germline V gene sequence: CDR1 ENHRY, CDR2 SYGVKD. CDR3 size: 14 residues. The CDR3 protein is CAISDPGINYEQYF. As DNA, the CDR3 is TGTGCCATCAGTGACCCCGGGATCAACTACGAGCAGTACTTC.

V usage is TRBV19 and J usage is TRBJ2-1; D gene uncertain. CDR1 LNHDA and CDR2 SQIVND come from the germline V gene (reference sequence). The V gene lost 5 bases and the J gene lost 4 bases, with 12 bases spanning the gap. This CDR3 has 14 residues. Here the CDR3 DNA reads TGTGCCAGTAGTCCCCAGACTTTGTACAATGAGCAGTTCTTC. Translated: CASSPQTLYNEQFF.

The chain uses TRBV7-6 and TRBJ2-7; D might be TRBD1 (6 bases). The germline V and J ends were trimmed by 4 bases and 2 bases, with 15 bases remaining between them. The CDR3 covers 15 residues. The germline V gene encodes CDR1 SGHVS and CDR2 FNYEAQ. CDR3 region: CASSSQPGTTYEQYF. In DNA, the CDR3 is TGTGCCAGCAGCTCCCAACCCGGGACAACCTACGAGCAGTACTTC.

V usage is TRBV12-5 and J usage is TRBJ2-7; 8 bases are shared with TRBD2. This CDR3 contains 17 residues. Germline CDR1 LGHNT, CDR2 FRNRAP. Trimming at V came to 0 bases and at J to 6 bases, leaving 13 bases not matched to a gene. The CDR3 DNA sequence: TGTGCTAGTGGTTTGGTGGTCGGACTAGCCCGAAAGGGCGAGCAGTACTTC. It codes for CASGLVVGLARKGEQYF. The variable domain in full, completed from reference TRBV12-5 and TRBJ2-7, reads DARVTQTPRHKVTEMGQEVTMRCQPILGHNTVFWYRQTMMQGLELLAYFRNRAPLDDSGMPKDRFSAEMPDATLATLKIQPSEPRDSAVYFCASGLVVGLARKGEQYFGPGTRLTVT.

This chain connects TRBV20-1 to TRBJ2-1; tentatively, D is TRBD2 (6 bases). CDR1 DFQATT and CDR2 SNEGSKA come from the germline V gene (reference sequence). The CDR3 covers 11 residues. This CDR3 is CTAGGGNEQFF. The CDR3 DNA reads TGCACCGCTGGGGGAGGAAATGAGCAGTTCTTC.

The chain has TRBV19 and TRBJ2-7; TRBD1 aligns across 7 bases. The CDR3 consists of 15 residues. J gave up 5 bases and V 4 bases, and 11 bases lay outside the gene matches. The germline V gene has CDR1 LNHDA and CDR2 SQIVND (reference sequence). The CDR3: CASSTPPGGVNEQYF. CDR3 coding DNA: TGTGCCAGTAGTACCCCCCCAGGGGGAGTGAACGAGCAGTACTTC.

This clone was detected only once. V gene TRBV19 combines with J gene TRBJ2-5, with D possibly matching TRBD1 (6 bases). The CDR3 is 18 residues long. In germline, CDR1 is LNHDA, CDR2 SQIVND (reference sequence). V was clipped by 8 bases and J by 5 bases, with 30 bases between them. CDR3 loop: CASSSSGAATTSSETQYF. CDR3 nucleotides: TGTGCCAGTTCATCCTCAGGGGCCGCAACCACCTCGTCGGAGACCCAGTACTTC.

The chain is built from TRBV6-5 and TRBJ2-5; no definite D call. With 6 bases removed from V and 4 bases from J, the gap between germline ends came to 6 bases. Per germline, CDR1 MNHEY and CDR2 SVGAGI. The CDR3 is 11 residues long. CDR3 sequence reads: CASRTRETQYF. The CDR3 coding sequence is TGTGCCAGCAGAACGAGAGAGACCCAGTACTTC.

This chain links TRBV19 with TRBJ1-2; 9 bases fit TRBD1. This CDR3 has 14 amino acids. Germline-derived CDR1 and CDR2 are LNHDA and SQIVND (reference sequence). Germline trimming cut 5 bases from V and 4 bases from J; bases unmatched to any gene: 5. The CDR3 DNA follows: TGTGCCAGTAGTTCCGGGGACAGGGCCTATGGCTACACCTTC. It is translated as CASSSGDRAYGYTF.

Points on this clone: Within the sample, other DNA sequences also encode this same CDR3. The chain joins TRBV19 to TRBJ2-3, with 8 positions matching TRBD1. V shed 9 bases, J shed 1 base, and the junction held 6 bases outside the gene matches. Germline V CDR1 and CDR2: LNHDA, SQIVND (reference sequence). The CDR3 is 14 amino acids. CDR3 coding DNA: TGTGCCAGCTCGGACAGGGTTGGCACAGATACGCAGTATTTT. Amino acid sequence: CASSDRVGTDTQYF.

In this sample, this clone turned up once. Written as DNA, the CDR3 is TGTGCCATCAGTGACCAGCGGGGGGGCCTGGGTGAGCAGTTCTTC. Translation gives CAISDQRGGLGEQFF. J is TRBJ2-1 and V is TRBV10-3; TRBD2 agrees at 10 bases. This CDR3 comprises 15 residues. V lost 3 bases, J lost 9 bases, and 8 bases stayed unmatched. Germline V gene sequence: CDR1 ENHRY, CDR2 SYGVKD.

V gene TRBV5-1 combines with J gene TRBJ2-2, with TRBD2 matching 7 bases. The trim removed 5 bases at V and 3 bases at J, leaving 10 bases unmatched. CDR3 length equals 16 residues. Germline CDR1 is SGHRS and CDR2 is YFSETQ. CDR3 protein: CASREGLAAHTGELFF. The CDR3, as DNA: TGCGCCAGCAGGGAGGGGCTAGCGGCCCACACCGGGGAGCTGTTTTTT.

This clone is a singleton in its sample. The CDR3 nucleotides are TGTGCCAGCAGTGAATATAGAGGGTTAAATGAAAAACTGTTTTTT. As protein: CASSEYRGLNEKLFF. J is TRBJ1-4 and V is TRBV25-1, with D unresolved. Germline assignment: CDR1 MGHDK and CDR2 SYGVNS. V dropped 0 bases and J dropped 5 bases, with 10 bases sitting between them. CDR3 size: 15 residues.

The J gene is TRBJ2-7, the V gene TRBV7-2, with 10 positions matching TRBD1. With V trimmed by 4 bases and J by 6 bases, 9 bases remained unmatched. The V gene's germline CDR1 is SGHTA and CDR2 FQGNSA. CDR3 size: 15 residues. The CDR3 region is CASSSGTGASREQYF. The DNA of the CDR3 is TGTGCCAGCAGCTCCGGGACAGGGGCTAGTCGCGAGCAGTACTTC.

V gene TRBV9 combines with J gene TRBJ2-3; TRBD2 aligns across 15 bases. The CDR3 has 17 amino acids. Germline V gene sequence: CDR1 SGDLS, CDR2 YYNGEE. The trim removed 4 bases at V and 2 bases at J, leaving 5 bases unmatched. The chain's CDR3 is CASSLGLAGGHTDTQYF. The CDR3 nucleotides read TGTGCCAGCAGCTTGGGACTAGCGGGGGGACACACAGATACGCAGTATTTT.